One and the same sample provided the 18 T cell receptor beta chains below, sequenced in a study of vaccination and CD4 T cells after COVID-19. The Oncomine TCR Beta short-read assay generated sequence data from the DNA of cultured CD4+ T cells. MiXCR, applied by TCRdb to the PCR reads, yields one record per CDR3 protein. This sample yields about 13,000 distinct CDR3 sequences, of which roughly two thirds are seen a single time; about 10% belongs to the top ten. These receptors are not linked to any known antigen. As to treatment: approximately nine-day PBMC culture with coronavirus spike peptide pools or control peptides (ViraFEST assay). Sequenced input: CD4+ T cells from blood, cultured in vitro. These receptors were obtained from a human donor who had recovered from COVID-19.

This clonotype appeared once. The rearrangement uses TRBV5-1 and TRBJ2-7, with 8 bases identical to TRBD1. Germline-derived CDR1 and CDR2 are SGHRS and YFSETQ. This CDR3 spans 14 amino acids. The junction had 10 bases not matched to a gene; V was cut back by 4 bases and J by 7 bases. CDR3 bases: TGCGCCAGCAGCCCCGGACAGGGACTGGGGGAGCAGTACTTC. Protein product: CASSPGQGLGEQYF.

This clonotype was counted only a few times. The rearrangement links TRBV4-3 to TRBJ1-2; tentative D call: TRBD1 (6 bases). Germline V lookup: CDR1 LGHNA, CDR2 YSLEER. V lost 1 base and J 4 bases, leaving 13 bases between the germline ends. The CDR3 is made up of 15 amino acids. The CDR3, as DNA: TGCGCCAGCAGCCAAGGCAGGGGAGGTATCTATGGCTACACCTTC. This sequence encodes CASSQGRGGIYGYTF.

The table lists this clonotype with a few counts. Here the CDR3 reads CSASGGQGGHYEQYF. The CDR3 DNA follows: TGCAGTGCTAGTGGTGGACAGGGGGGTCACTACGAGCAGTACTTC. This chain joins TRBV20-1 and TRBJ2-7, with 10 bases identical to TRBD1. The CDR3 has 15 residues. After removal of 3 bases from V and 3 bases from J, the junction contained 8 bases not matched to a gene. CDR1 and CDR2 from the germline V gene are DFQATT and SNEGSKA (reference sequence).

The rearrangement uses TRBV12-3 or TRBV12-4 and TRBJ1-4; TRBD1 matches at 7 bases. There are 14 residues in the CDR3. Germline trimming cut 6 bases from V and 5 bases from J; bases unmatched to any gene: 6. The DNA for the CDR3 is TGTGCCAGCAGCCACGGGGACAGCAATGAAAAACTGTTTTTT. It specifies CASSHGDSNEKLFF.

This clonotype was detected a few times. This chain links TRBV7-2 with TRBJ1-1, with D unclear. Germline CDR1 is SGHTA and CDR2 is FQGNSA. V was trimmed by 5 bases and J by 0 bases, leaving 10 bases between them. The CDR3 is made up of 14 amino acids. The CDR3, as DNA: TGTGCCAGCAGCCCGACCGGAGTGAACACTGAAGCTTTCTTT. Translation: CASSPTGVNTEAFF.

The V gene is TRBV7-6, the J gene TRBJ2-3; D unclear. CDR3 length: 15 residues. V shed 1 base and J shed 4 bases, with 12 bases lying between them. The germline V gene has CDR1 SGHVS and CDR2 FNYEAQ. CDR3 loop: CASSLGRVGSDTQYF. In nucleotides, the CDR3 is TGTGCCAGCAGCTTAGGTCGGGTGGGCTCAGATACGCAGTATTTT.

This clonotype came up once. CDR3 sequence (DNA): TGTGCCAGCTCCCGGGGGGGCAATGAGCAGTTCTTC. Encoded protein: CASSRGGNEQFF. V and J are TRBV7-9 and TRBJ2-1, with TRBD2 matching over 8 bases. The germline V gene has CDR1 SEHNR and CDR2 FQNEAQ (reference sequence). Losses at the gene ends were 8 bases for V and 6 bases for J; bases not matched to a gene: 3. The length of the CDR3 is 12 residues.

DNA of the CDR3: TGTGCCAGCAGTGAGGCAGGGGTTGGCTACACCTTC. This codes for CASSEAGVGYTF. This sequence joins TRBV2 and TRBJ1-2; possible D gene TRBD1, 6 bases. V dropped 3 bases and J dropped 7 bases, with 9 bases sitting between them. This CDR3 is built from 12 residues. Germline assignment: CDR1 SNHLY and CDR2 FYNNEI.

The chain carries TRBV20-1 and TRBJ1-2; D gene unclear. From germline, CDR1 is DFQATT and CDR2 SNEGSKA (reference sequence). Trimming removed 1 base from V and 0 bases from J, with 9 bases in between. This CDR3 comprises 14 residues. CDR3 region: CSARVQIPNYGYTF. Written as DNA, the CDR3 is TGCAGTGCTAGAGTACAGATACCTAACTATGGCTACACCTTC.

V and J are TRBV10-3 and TRBJ2-7; 7 bases are a match to TRBD2. Germline CDR1 reads ENHRY; CDR2 reads SYGVKD. The CDR3 is 15 residues long. Trimming removed 4 bases from V and 6 bases from J; junction bases left unmatched: 12. The CDR3 nucleotides read TGTGCCATCAGTGGTGAGGCGGGAGTGGGCCGCGAGCAGTACTTC. Encoded protein: CAISGEAGVGREQYF.

This clonotype was found a few times. V and J are TRBV6-1 and TRBJ1-5, with D uncertain. V shed 6 bases and J shed 0 bases, with 12 bases lying between them. This CDR3 contains 15 residues. Germline-derived CDR1 and CDR2 are MNHNS and SASEGT. The CDR3: CASSLKGVSNQPQHF. The CDR3 DNA is TGTGCCAGCAGCTTGAAAGGAGTTAGCAATCAGCCCCAGCATTTT.

This chain's CDR3 is CASSKECRGYGYTF. Written as DNA, the CDR3 is TGTGCCAGCAGCAAAGAGTGCAGGGGCTATGGCTACACCTTC. This chain uses TRBV21-1 with TRBJ1-2; TRBD1 is taken as the D call from the table, unchecked against the DNA. TRBV21-1 is a listed pseudogene. The CDR3 is 14 residues long.

The J gene is TRBJ2-3, the V gene TRBV28; perhaps TRBD2 as D (6 bases). V lost 8 bases and J lost 4, with 10 bases in between. From germline, CDR1 is MDHEN and CDR2 SYDVKM. There are 12 residues in the CDR3. CDR3 nucleotide sequence: TGTGCCAGCCACGGAGGGTCAGATACGCAGTATTTT. Residues: CASHGGSDTQYF.

This clonotype has just a few counts. This chain uses TRBV24-1 with TRBJ1-2, with unresolved D. Trimming shortened V by 3 bases and J by 3 bases, and 10 bases separated the two germline ends. CDR1 is KGHDR, CDR2 SFDVKD, per germline. CDR3 length: 14 residues. The CDR3 here is CATSDTALDYGYTF. As DNA, the CDR3 is TGTGCCACCAGTGATACGGCTCTAGACTATGGCTACACCTTC.

The rearrangement uses TRBV12-3 or TRBV12-4 and TRBJ2-3; the D gene is possibly TRBD1 (6 bases). Trimming pared 3 bases from V and 1 base from J, leaving 14 bases between. The CDR3 is 16 amino acids. The CDR3 sequence: CASSFATGVGTDTQYF. As DNA, the CDR3 is TGTGCCAGCAGTTTTGCGACAGGTGTAGGCACAGATACGCAGTATTTT.

The chain uses TRBV27 and TRBJ1-6, with D tentatively TRBD1 (6 bases). Trimming stripped 2 bases from V and 9 bases from J, with 14 bases between. CDR3 size: 15 residues. From germline, CDR1 is MNHEY and CDR2 SMNVEV (reference sequence). For the CDR3, the DNA is TGTGCCAGCAGTTTACGGCAGGGGCGGGGTTCACCCCTCCACTTT. It encodes CASSLRQGRGSPLHF.

V gene TRBV4-1 combines with J gene TRBJ1-6; D is uncertain. The V end was cut by 1 base, the J end by 0 bases, with 7 bases between. This CDR3 spans 16 amino acids. The V gene's germline CDR1 is MGHRA and CDR2 YSYEKL. In nucleotides, the CDR3 is TGCGCCAGCAGCCAAGGGCGGATCTCCTATAATTCACCCCTCCACTTT. Translation: CASSQGRISYNSPLHF.

This chain joins TRBV30 and TRBJ2-2; TRBD2 aligns across 13 bases. V lost 0 bases to trimming and J lost 8 bases; unmatched junction nucleotides: 12. CDR3 size: 18 residues. Germline V gene sequence: CDR1 GTSNPN, CDR2 SVGIG (reference sequence). The CDR3 region is CAWSVFRRTSGSEGELFF. DNA of the CDR3: TGTGCCTGGAGTGTCTTTCGTAGGACTAGCGGGAGCGAGGGGGAGCTGTTTTTT. The whole variable domain, filled in from reference TRBV30 and TRBJ2-2, reads SQTIHQWPATLVQPVGSPLSLECTVEGTSNPNLYWYRQAAGRGLQLLFYSVGIGQISSEVPQNLSASRPQDRQFILSSKKLLLSDSGFYLCAWSVFRRTSGSEGELFFGEGSRLTVL.